This is a list of T cell receptor beta chains from one sample in a study of T cell repertoires in cytomegalovirus infection. In TCRdb, the reads were re-called with MiXCR into one record per CDR3 protein. The sample has 300,000 to 400,000 distinct CDR3 sequences; 8% to 10% are singletons. Sequencing input: PBMCs. These receptors were collected from a human donor in good health (CMV status not recorded). Some clones in this sample may be carry-over from other donors' samples. CDR3s include the opening cysteine and the closing phenylalanine or tryptophan. Each record gives: V gene, clone size, D gene, J gene, CDR3 DNA, CDR3 protein. The D gene is left open where the match is weak. The size field is filled for only some rows; it gives once, few, many or a size class.

TRBV20-1	few	NA	TRBJ1-6	TGCAGTGCTAGACCCCTTACAGGATCAAATAATTCACCCCTCCACTTT	CSARPLTGSNNSPLHF
TRBV7-2	NA	NA	TRBJ1-2	TGTGCCAGCAGCAATCGGAACTATGGCTACACCTTC	CASSNRNYGYTF
TRBV6-2/TRBV6-3	few	TRBD2	TRBJ2-1	TGTGCCAGCACCCACGGGACTAGCGGGAACAATGAGCAGTTCTTC	CASTHGTSGNNEQFF
TRBV28	few	TRBD2	TRBJ2-7	TGTGCCAGCACCAAGGGACTATCCTACGAGCAGTACTTC	CASTKGLSYEQYF
TRBV7-2	many	NA	TRBJ1-6	TGTGCCAGCGGGTTTTATAATTCACCCCTCCACTTT	CASGFYNSPLHF
TRBV27	few	NA	TRBJ2-5	TGTGCCAGCAGTCCTTCCGCCGGCGACCTTAGGACCCAGTACTTC	CASSPSAGDLRTQYF
TRBV19	NA	NA	TRBJ1-1	TGTGCCAGTAGTATCTCGGGTCACACTGAAGCTTTCTTT	CASSISGHTEAFF
TRBV7-6	NA	TRBD1	TRBJ2-5	TGTGCCAGCAGCGGGACAGGGTATCAAGAGACCCAGTACTTC	CASSGTGYQETQYF
TRBV20-1	many	NA	TRBJ2-2	TGCAGTGCTAGAGAATACAGGGCCGGGGAGCTGTTTTTT	CSAREYRAGELFF
TRBV7-9	few	NA	TRBJ2-3	TGTGCCAGCAGCTTAGGTACGGAGGGGGCGACAGATACGCAGTATTTT	CASSLGTEGATDTQYF
TRBV20-1	many	NA	TRBJ1-4	TGCAGTGCTAGATATCCGGCAACTAATGAAAAACTGTTTTTT	CSARYPATNEKLFF
TRBV2	NA	NA	TRBJ2-7	TGTGCCAGCAGTGAAGCGAGGGGGGTCGAGCAGTACTTC	CASSEARGVEQYF
TRBV2	NA	NA	TRBJ1-2	TGTGCCAGCAGTGAGACTGAGAATGGCTACACCTTC	CASSETENGYTF
TRBV7-2	many	TRBD2	TRBJ2-7	TGTGCCAGCAGCTTAGGGGGACTAGCGGGGGCCTACGAGCAGTACTTC	CASSLGGLAGAYEQYF
TRBV7-3	many	TRBD1	TRBJ2-2	TGTGCCAGCAGCGCCGGAACAGGGGGCGTAGGAACCGGGGAGCTGTTTTTT	CASSAGTGGVGTGELFF
TRBV19	many	NA	TRBJ2-1	TGTGCCAGTAGTAGAGGGATCTCGAGCTCCTACAATGAGCAGTTCTTC	CASSRGISSSYNEQFF
TRBV23-1	few	TRBD2	TRBJ2-3	TGCGCCAGCAGTCAATCCCCCTCTAAGCGGGAGGGCCGATGGAAAACGCAGTATTTT	CASSQSPSKREGRWKTQYF
TRBV7-2	many	NA	TRBJ2-7	TGTGCCAGCAGCTTAGGCAGTAATCTGAGGGAGCAGTACTTC	CASSLGSNLREQYF
TRBV7-4	NA	NA	TRBJ2-7	TGTGCCAGCAGCTTAGCGCTAGGGGGAGCGGCCGAGCAGTACTTC	CASSLALGGAAEQYF
TRBV2	NA	NA	TRBJ2-1	TGTGCCAGCGGACTGAACAGGGTTGGTAACAATGAGCAGTTCTTC	CASGLNRVGNNEQFF
TRBV6-6	few	NA	TRBJ2-7	TGTGCCAGCAGTGACCCTCAGGGGAAACGGGGGGAGCAGTACTTC	CASSDPQGKRGEQYF
TRBV20-1	NA	NA	TRBJ1-1	TGCAGTGCTAGAAGAGGATTACCAGGGAAGGGGAACACTGAAGCTTTCTTT	CSARRGLPGKGNTEAFF